The TCR beta chain described here comes from a study of T cell repertoires in cytomegalovirus infection. Whole-study context: TCR beta signatures that were public indicated CMV infection and matching HLA type.

This clonotype was counted only a few times. Its antigen remains unknown. TCRdb used MiXCR to reprocess the reads, holding one entry per CDR3 protein. This sample has hundreds of thousands of distinct CDR3 sequences; roughly a sixth occur once, and the top ten carry about 11%. The CDR3 consists of 13 residues. Trimming stripped 2 bases from V and 6 bases from J, with 11 bases between. The V gene's germline CDR1 is SGHTA and CDR2 FQGNSA. Study results and caveats: HLA-C-restricted CMV clonotypes gave the most frequent clonotype in two of eight donors. Frequencies of public TCR beta families were cumulated, and this identified carriers of CMV plus the relevant HLA.

The sequence came from a human donor in good health (CMV status not recorded). Some clones in this sample may be carry-over from other donors' samples. The genes are TRBV7-2 and TRBJ2-7, with unresolved D. Sequencing was performed on PBMCs. Here the CDR3 DNA reads TGTGCCAGCAGCTTAACACCCCTAGGCGAGCAGTACTTC. This gives the protein CASSLTPLGEQYF.